Sequencing of this T cell receptor (beta chain) was carried out in a study of identical twins. This clonotype was recorded at least ten times. The germline V gene encodes CDR1 SEHNR and CDR2 FQNEAQ (reference sequence). This CDR3 has 13 residues. Trimming pared 5 bases from V and 2 bases from J, leaving 10 bases between. TCRdb independently ran MiXCR on the 5' RACE reads; one entry per CDR3 protein. This table holds hundreds of thousands of distinct CDR3 sequences, roughly 6% found once. The V gene is TRBV7-9, the J gene TRBJ2-7; D not resolved. This receptor was obtained from a man between 18 and 35 years old in good health. Sequencing was done on a sample of naive T cells sorted from blood. CDR3 loop: CASSPDPTYEQYF. In DNA form, the CDR3 reads TGTGCCAGCAGCCCAGACCCAACCTACGAGCAGTACTTC.